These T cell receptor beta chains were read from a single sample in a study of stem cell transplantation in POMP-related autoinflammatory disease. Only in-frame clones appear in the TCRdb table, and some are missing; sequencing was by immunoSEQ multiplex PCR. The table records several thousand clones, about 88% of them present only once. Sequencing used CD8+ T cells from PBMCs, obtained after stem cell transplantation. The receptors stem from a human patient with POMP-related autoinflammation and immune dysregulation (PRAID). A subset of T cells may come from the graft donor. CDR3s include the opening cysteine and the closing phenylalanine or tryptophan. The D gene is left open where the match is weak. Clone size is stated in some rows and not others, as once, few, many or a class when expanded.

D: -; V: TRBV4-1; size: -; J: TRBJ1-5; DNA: TGCGCCAGCAGCCAAGGGGGGAGGACTACAAATAGCAATCAGCCCCAGCATTTT; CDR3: CASSQGGRTTNSNQPQHF
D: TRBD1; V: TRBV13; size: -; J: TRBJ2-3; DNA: TGTGCCAGCAGCTTGAGGGGAACAGGGGTGGTAGATACGCAGTATTTT; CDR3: CASSLRGTGVVDTQYF
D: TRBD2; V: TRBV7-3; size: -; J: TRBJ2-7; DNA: TGTGCCAGCAGCTTAGCGGGAGGGCCTTACGAGCAGTACTTC; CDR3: CASSLAGGPYEQYF
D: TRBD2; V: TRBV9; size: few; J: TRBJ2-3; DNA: TGTGCCAGCAGCGTTTGCTTGTCCGGGGGGACTGGGTGCACAGATACGCAGTATTTT; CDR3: CASSVCLSGGTGCTDTQYF
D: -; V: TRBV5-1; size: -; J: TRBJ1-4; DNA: TGCGCCAGCAGCCCCACCGGCAGCCCTAGTGAAAAACTGTTTTTT; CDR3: CASSPTGSPSEKLFF
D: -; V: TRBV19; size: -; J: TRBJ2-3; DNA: TGTGCCAGTAGGGGGTTAGCGGAAAGCACAGATACGCAGTATTTT; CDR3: CASRGLAESTDTQYF
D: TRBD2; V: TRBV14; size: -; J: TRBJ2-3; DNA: TGTGCCAGCAGCCAAGCAGCGGGGGCCGCCGGGGATACGCAGTATTTT; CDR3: CASSQAAGAAGDTQYF
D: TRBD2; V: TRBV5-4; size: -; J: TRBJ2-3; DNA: TGTGCCAGCAGGCAGCGGGAGGGTGAGGATACGCAGTATTTT; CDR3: CASRQREGEDTQYF
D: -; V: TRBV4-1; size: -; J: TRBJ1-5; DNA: TGCGCCAGCAGCCGTACGAGGATTGGCAATCAGCCCCAGCATTTT; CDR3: CASSRTRIGNQPQHF
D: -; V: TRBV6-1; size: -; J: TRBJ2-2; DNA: TGTGCCAGCAGTGAACTGGGTAGCCGGGTCGGGGAGCTGTTTTTT; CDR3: CASSELGSRVGELFF
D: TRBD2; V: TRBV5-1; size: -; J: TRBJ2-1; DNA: TGCGCCAGCAGCTTGGTTTTAGCGGGAGGGTCTAATGAGCAGTTCTTC; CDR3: CASSLVLAGGSNEQFF
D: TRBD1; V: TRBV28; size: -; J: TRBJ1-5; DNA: TGTGCCAGCAGTTCCCGACAGGGCGGCAATCAGCCCCAGCATTTT; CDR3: CASSSRQGGNQPQHF
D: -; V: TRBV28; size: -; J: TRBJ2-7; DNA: TGTGCCAGCAGTCCCCTCGAACCGGGAACATCCGAGCAGTACTTC; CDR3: CASSPLEPGTSEQYF
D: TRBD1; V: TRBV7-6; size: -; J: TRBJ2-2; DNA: TGTGCCAGCAGCCCGACAGGGGACGGCACCGGGGAGCTGTTTTTT; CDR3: CASSPTGDGTGELFF
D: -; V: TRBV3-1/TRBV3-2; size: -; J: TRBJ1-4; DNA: TGTGCCAGCAGCCACGGACAGAGCTTTGCAACTAATGAAAAACTGTTTTTT; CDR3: CASSHGQSFATNEKLFF
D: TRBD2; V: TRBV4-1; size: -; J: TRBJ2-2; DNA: TGCGCCAGCAGCCTAGACGCTAGCGGAGGTGGGGAGCTGTTTTTT; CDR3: CASSLDASGGGELFF
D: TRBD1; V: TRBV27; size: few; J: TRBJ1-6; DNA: TGTGCCAGCAGTATCCTCGGACAGGGTGCCTCACCCCTCCACTTT; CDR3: CASSILGQGASPLHF
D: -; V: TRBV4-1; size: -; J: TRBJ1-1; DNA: TGCGCCAGCAGCCAGTTCGGGGGCTTGAACACTGAAGCTTTCTTT; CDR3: CASSQFGGLNTEAFF
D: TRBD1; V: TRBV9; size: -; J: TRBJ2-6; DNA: TGTGCCAGCAGCGCGACAGGGATTAGGGCCAACGTCCTGACTTTC; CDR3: CASSATGIRANVLTF
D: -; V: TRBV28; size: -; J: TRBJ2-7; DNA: TGTGCCAGCAGTTCCCCCACGGACAGTTCCTACGAGCAGTACTTC; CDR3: CASSSPTDSSYEQYF
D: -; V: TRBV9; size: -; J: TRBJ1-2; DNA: TGTGCCAGCAGGGGTTCCCCCCCCTATGGCTACACCTTC; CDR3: CASRGSPPYGYTF
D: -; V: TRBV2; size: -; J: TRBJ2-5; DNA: TGTGCCAGCAGTCCCCGGGTTGGGGACCCAGAGACCCAGTACTTC; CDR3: CASSPRVGDPETQYF
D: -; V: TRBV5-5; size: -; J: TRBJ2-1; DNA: TGTGCCAGCAGCTTGCCGGCGGGGTACAATGAGCAGTTCTTC; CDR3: CASSLPAGYNEQFF
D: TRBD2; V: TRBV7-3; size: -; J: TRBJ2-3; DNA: TGTGCCAGCAGCTTATTAGCGGGAGGGCCCGGGGATACGCAGTATTTT; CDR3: CASSLLAGGPGDTQYF
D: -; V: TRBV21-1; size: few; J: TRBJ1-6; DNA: TGTGCCAGCACTCAGGAGGCCGGGAATTCACCCCTCCACTTT; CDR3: CASTQEAGNSPLHF
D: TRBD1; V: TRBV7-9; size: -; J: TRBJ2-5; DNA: TGTGCCAGCAGCTCCCCCGGGACAGGGGAAGAGACCCAGTACTTC; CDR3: CASSSPGTGEETQYF
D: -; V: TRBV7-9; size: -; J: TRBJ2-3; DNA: TGTGCCAGCAGCTTGGCAGGACTGGGCACAGATACGCAGTATTTT; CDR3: CASSLAGLGTDTQYF
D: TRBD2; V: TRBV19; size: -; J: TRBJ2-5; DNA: TGTGCCAGTACGGGACTAGCGGGAGGGCAACAAGAGACCCAGTACTTC; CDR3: CASTGLAGGQQETQYF
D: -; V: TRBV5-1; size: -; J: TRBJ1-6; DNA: TGCGCCAGCAGCTTGGCCGGCGAGGACCCCTCCTATAATTCACCCCTCCACTTT; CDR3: CASSLAGEDPSYNSPLHF